This TCR beta chain comes out of a study of human T cells and chemical hapten exposure. Study details: Patients' scalps got diphenylcyclopropenone weekly throughout the roughly 25-week study. Patches that contained 0.01% DPC were applied to the upper back and read at 6 days. Points from the study as a whole: Expanded TCRs were compared with controls, and the expanded TCRs formed significantly more large CDR3 similarity clusters.

The CDR3 runs to 13 residues. V lost 1 base and J 4 bases, leaving 8 bases between the germline ends. Germline V gene sequence: CDR1 SEHNR, CDR2 FQNEAQ (reference sequence). MiXCR was run by TCRdb on the RACE reads, yielding one entry per CDR3 protein. Here the sample spans roughly 34,000 distinct CDR3 sequences, 5% to 8% being singletons. Time point specified: patch test 1, 2 weeks after DPC sensitization. Treatment defined: therapeutic diphenylcyclopropenone sensitization with weekly scalp DPC. The study extracted total RNA from unfractionated whole blood. Alopecia patients between 18 and 70 years old and suitable for DPC were used as donors. As regards this clonotype: The target antigen is unknown.

Sequenced material: whole blood, taken in connection with sensitization to the hapten diphenylcyclopropenone (DPC). J is TRBJ2-7 and V is TRBV7-9; D remains ambiguous. The TCR was taken from a woman in her thirties with alopecia areata. Some clones in this sample may be carry-over from other donors' samples. CDR3 sequence: CASSLEPGYEQYF. CDR3 nucleotides: TGTGCCAGCAGCTTAGAACCGGGTTACGAGCAGTACTTC.